These 9 T cell receptor beta chains were all obtained from the same sample, sequenced in a study of blood T cell repertoires in COVID-19. Sequencing used immunoSEQ multiplex PCR; TCRdb keeps in-frame clones, though not all of them. Among under 400,000 clones, around nine tenths were seen once, and the ten largest hold approximately 0.93%. The sequenced material came from PBMCs or T cells enriched from blood (not recorded which). All receptors derive from a woman in her 30s who had been exposed to COVID-19.

The genes are TRBV7-9 and TRBJ2-1; 10 nucleotides align to TRBD1. This CDR3 has 14 residues. Germline trimming cut 5 bases from V and 8 bases from J; bases unmatched to any gene: 6. CDR1 and CDR2 (germline): SEHNR, FQNEAQ (reference sequence). The CDR3 coding sequence is TGTGCCAGCAGCCGGGACAGGGGTTCGGATGAGCAGTTCTTC. Protein sequence: CASSRDRGSDEQFF.

V is TRBV2 and J is TRBJ1-1; TRBD1 agrees at 8 bases. Germline-derived CDR1 and CDR2 are SNHLY and FYNNEI. This CDR3 is built from 15 residues. V lost 6 bases and J lost 4; bases outside the gene matches: 10. This CDR3 is CASRDRTGIGTEAFF. The CDR3 DNA reads as TGTGCCAGCAGGGACCGGACAGGGATCGGCACTGAAGCTTTCTTT.

The rearrangement uses TRBV28 and TRBJ2-5; 11 bases fit TRBD2. Germline CDR1 is MDHEN and CDR2 is SYDVKM. Germline trimming cut 6 bases from V and 3 bases from J; bases unmatched to any gene: 3. This CDR3 has 14 amino acids. The CDR3, as DNA: TGTGCCAGCAGATTACTAGCGGGAGAAGAGACCCAGTACTTC. Its translation is CASRLLAGEETQYF.

The chain is built from TRBV7-6 and TRBJ2-5; D might be TRBD2 (5 bases). Germline CDR1 SGHVS, CDR2 FNYEAQ. The CDR3 loop spans 14 amino acids. Trimming stripped 5 bases from V and 5 bases from J, with 15 bases between. CDR3 residues: CASSLEWRGETQYF. DNA of the CDR3: TGTGCCAGCAGCCTCGAATGGCGCGGGGAGACCCAGTACTTC.

This clone was counted a single time. The CDR3 reads CASSLIMGGALGDEQFF. Here the CDR3 DNA reads TGTGCCAGCAGCTTAATCATGGGGGGAGCCCTTGGGGATGAGCAGTTCTTC. The rearrangement links TRBV27 to TRBJ2-1; TRBD2 is a possible D gene (6 bases). The CDR3 consists of 17 residues. Per the germline V gene, CDR1 is MNHEY and CDR2 is SMNVEV (reference sequence). Trimming left V 6 bases short and J 8 bases short, with 26 bases between.

The count of this clone is one. The gene calls are TRBV4-2 and TRBJ2-6; TRBD1 might be the D (6 bases). Germline V lookup: CDR1 LGHNA, CDR2 YNFKEQ. V lost 0 bases to trimming and J lost 2 bases, with 26 bases between them. There are 22 residues in the CDR3. CDR3 protein: CASSQEGVTQRGFLTGANVLTF. CDR3 DNA: TGTGCCAGCAGCCAAGAAGGGGTCACACAAAGGGGGTTTTTGACTGGGGCCAACGTCCTGACTTTC.

The J gene is TRBJ1-5, the V gene TRBV21-1; the D segment call TRBD1 is taken from the table without a DNA check. TRBV21-1 is a pseudogene. This CDR3 spans 18 amino acids. CDR3 bases: TGTGCCAGCAGCAAGACAGGGGGGACCCCCGATAGCAATCAGCCCCAGCATTTT. It translates to CASSKTGGTPDSNQPQHF.

The V and J genes are TRBV7-9 and TRBJ1-2; TRBD1 might be the D (6 bases). The CDR3 has 13 amino acids. CDR1 is SEHNR, CDR2 FQNEAQ, per germline (reference sequence). The V end lost 5 bases, the J end lost 7 bases, and 14 bases lay between the germline ends. CDR3 residues: CASSPRTASGYTF. The CDR3 DNA is TGTGCCAGCAGCCCCAGGACAGCGTCTGGCTACACCTTC.

The chain has TRBV19 and TRBJ2-5; perhaps TRBD2 as D (6 bases). CDR1 is LNHDA and CDR2 is SQIVND in the germline V gene (reference sequence). This CDR3 has 15 residues. Trimming took off 5 bases at V and 3 bases at J, with 16 bases between the two ends. CDR3 loop: CASSLPPPGEETQYF. The CDR3 region has the DNA TGTGCCAGTAGTCTCCCTCCTCCGGGAGAAGAGACCCAGTACTTC. The full variable domain, with the rest looked up from reference TRBV19 and TRBJ2-5, is DGGITQSPKYLFRKEGQNVTLSCEQNLNHDAMYWYRQDPGQGLRLIYYSQIVNDFQKGDIAEGYSVSREKKESFPLTVTSAQKNPTAFYLCASSLPPPGEETQYFGPGTRLLVL.